This T cell receptor beta chain came from a study of response to subunit inactivated influenza vaccine. TCRdb reprocessed the RT-PCR reads via MiXCR and lists one record per CDR3 protein. In the table there are hundreds of thousands of distinct CDR3 sequences, approximately 11% of which are singletons. CDR1 and CDR2 from the germline V gene are SGHTA and FQGTGA. The CDR3 loop spans 17 amino acids. V shed 2 bases and J 0 bases; nucleotides not matched to a gene: 8. In its sample, this clonotype was seen a few times. The J gene is TRBJ2-3, the V gene TRBV7-3, with TRBD2 matching 7 bases. The sequence was collected from a man aged 50-59 years who received an inactivated influenza vaccine. The sequencing here drew on PBMCs from blood, taken 35 to 45 days after vaccination. CDR3 in amino acids: CASSLGASGPSTDTQYF. The CDR3 coding sequence is TGTGCCAGCAGCTTAGGGGCTAGCGGACCTAGCACAGATACGCAGTATTTT.